This T cell receptor (beta chain) was sequenced during a study of identical twins (dated by TCRdb to the mid-2010s). In terms of the full investigation: To test whether fetal clonotypes persist, this study deep-sequenced TCR alpha and beta repertoires from monozygotic twins, from unrelated adults of various ages, and from cord blood. To rule out contamination, replicate twin experiments were performed at different times with different library preparation protocols. The full study reports these points: Invariant T cells such as MAIT and iNKT could partly confound zero-insertion analyses, although diverse VJ usage argued against such confounding for most clonotypes. Fewer insertions were carried by abundant cord blood beta clonotypes, a similar but weaker trend appeared in young adult naive repertoires, and no such trend appeared in memory repertoires. Out-of-frame TCR alpha sequences shared between twins showed an excess of low generation-probability sequences compared with coincidental sharing between unrelated individuals. Because the same donors could not be followed over many years, the conclusions depended on cross-sectional statistical analysis. In monozygotic twins, recombination models systematically underestimated out-of-frame TCR alpha sharing, but the models matched the sharing seen between unrelated individuals. The excess sharing between twins in beta out-of-frame sequences was weaker because fewer shared sequences reduced the signal-to-noise ratio.

The method was 5' RACE. The reads were generated on an Illumina HiSeq 2000. Template switching added a universal primer binding site, and the final cDNA carried a unique molecular identifier that allowed TCR cDNA molecules to be counted accurately. Specific primers in the conserved constant-segment region were used to synthesize first-strand cDNA for the TCR alpha and beta chains. To control for contamination, each cDNA library was double barcoded with a SMART-Mk sample barcode plus Illumina barcodes. Two successive PCR steps introduced TruSeq adapter sequences along with Illumina sample barcodes. TCR alpha and beta cDNA libraries were sequenced on the Illumina HiSeq platform with custom primers. The authors' pipeline ran thus. MiGEC was used to process raw reads and extract unique molecular identifiers, and MiXCR was used to find CDR3 positions. Recombination models were inferred per individual with the repgenHMM and IGoR tools using an EM algorithm. Shared clonotype analysis was performed with the tcR package in R, normalizing sharing by the product of cloneset sizes. To study raw recombination without the effects of thymic and clonal selection, out-of-frame nonproductive sequences were analyzed. Clones were called with MiXCR by TCRdb after fastp trimmed the public reads at Q25, and only in-frame beta chains were retained. Here each entry gathers all rows of one CDR3 protein and keeps the most common genes and DNA. The V and J calls, along with clone size, are taken from TCRdb and not from the paper's own processing. The sample table holds hundreds of thousands of distinct CDR3 sequences, of which 20% to 25% were seen once. The ten largest clones add up to over 4% of the sample.

As for this clonotype: Its specific antigen is unknown. No much larger clone exists at a distance of one base, and base qualities are not known.

CDR1 and CDR2 were assigned from the germline V gene (reference sequence) as LNHNV and YYDKDF. Including cysteine and phenylalanine, the CDR3 has 13 amino acids. The sequence is cut down to CDR3 DNA, 39 bases in frame from base 1. The junction carries 9 bases between V and J, which are trimmed by 8 bases and 2 bases respectively. Only healthy Caucasian donors were included. Three pairs of female monozygotic twins, all aged roughly 18 to 29 years, made up the twin cohort. The RNA used for TCR libraries was isolated from peripheral blood mononuclear cells. The same specimen was also included in a second study, on T cells expressing NK-cell markers. As the second publication notes: TCR beta-chain repertoires were profiled in sorted CD3+CD56+NKG2C+, CD3+CD56+NKG2C- and CD3+CD56-NKG2C+ T-cell subsets from several donors. Among the eight sequenced donors, seven were HCMV-seropositive and one was HCMV-seronegative. To restrict sorting to alphabetaTCR-expressing T cells, an anti-gammadeltaTCR antibody was added in several experiments. In over 5 donors, the dominant CD3+CD56+NKG2C+ clonotypes were among the top 10 CD8+ clonotypes and accounted for about 1.0-7.5% of CD8+ T cells. Those dominant clonotypes were again the most abundant among CD3+CD56-NKG2C+ cells in a few donors, at roughly 25-65%. It remained unclear whether the expanded NKG2C-expressing T cell clones were specific for HCMV antigens. The study sequenced eight donors, all healthy volunteers chosen at random: three men and five women. HCMV-specific IgG was detected in serum with a commercial ELISA kit to determine HCMV serostatus. For five or six donors, unsorted PBMC were also used to sequence bulk peripheral blood T-cell repertoires. MIGEC handled demultiplexing of the reads and grouping by UMI, while MiTCR was used to assemble and quantify clonotypes. To exclude erroneous sequences, any TCR cDNA sequence not supported by at least two reads was discarded. Downstream repertoire analysis used the tcR package, and clonotypes were matched across fractions by CDR3 nucleotide sequence plus V segment. Antigen specificity was annotated against VDJdb with VDJmatch, allowing one amino acid substitution in CDR3.

The receptor chain draws on TRBV15 and TRBJ2-2; TRBD2 is perhaps the D gene, given 6 matching bases. The clonotype originates from a woman between 18 and 29 years old in good health. Sequenced material: PBMCs. The DNA sequence is given as TGTGCCACCGGGGACTCTAACACCGGGGAGCTGTTTTTT. Its amino acids are CATGDSNTGELFF. With the portions outside the CDR3 filled from the reference TRBV15 and TRBJ2-2 genes, the complete variable region becomes DAMVIQNPRYQVTQFGKPVTLSCSQTLNHNVMYWYQQKSSQAPKLLFHYYDKDFNNEADTPDNFQSRRPNTSFCFLDIRSPGLGDTAMYLCATGDSNTGELFFGEGSRLTVL.